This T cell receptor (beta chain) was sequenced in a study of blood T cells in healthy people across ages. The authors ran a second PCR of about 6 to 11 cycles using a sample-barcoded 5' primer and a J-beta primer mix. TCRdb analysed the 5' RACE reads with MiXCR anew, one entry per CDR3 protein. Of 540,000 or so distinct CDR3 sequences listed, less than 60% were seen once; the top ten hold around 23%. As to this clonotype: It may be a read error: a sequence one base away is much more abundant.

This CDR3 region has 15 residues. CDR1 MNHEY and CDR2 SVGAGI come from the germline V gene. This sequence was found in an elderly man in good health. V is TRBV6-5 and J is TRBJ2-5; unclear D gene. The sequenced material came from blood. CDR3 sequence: CASSYGGRNQGTQYF. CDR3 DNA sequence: TGTGCCAGCAGTTACGGTGGACGGAACCAAGGGACCCAGTACTTC.